The 23 T cell receptor beta chains in this list originate from one sample, sequenced in a study of T cell responses to AZD1222 COVID-19 vaccine. Generated by immunoSEQ multiplex PCR, the TCRdb table keeps only in-frame clones and is missing some. This table has over 130,000 clones, 88% appearing once. Sequencing was performed on peripheral blood, taken 28 days after the second AZD1222 dose. All receptors come from an adult who received the AZD1222 COVID-19 vaccine.

The CDR3 spells CASSQTGAYNSPLHF. The DNA of the CDR3 is TGCGCCAGCAGCCAGACGGGGGCCTATAATTCACCCCTCCACTTT. The rearrangement links TRBV4-3 to TRBJ1-6; D perhaps matches TRBD1 (5 bases). This CDR3 has 15 amino acids. The V gene's germline CDR1 is LGHNA and CDR2 YSLEER. The V and J ends lost 3 bases and 2 bases respectively, with 8 bases between them.

V is TRBV30 and J is TRBJ1-3, with D uncertain. This CDR3 spans 17 amino acids. Germline CDR1 is GTSNPN and CDR2 is SVGIG (reference sequence). V gave up 2 bases and J gave up 1 base, with 18 bases separating them. In nucleotides, the CDR3 is TGTGCCTGGAGTTCAAGCCATGACGGGCTTTCTGGAAACACCATATATTTT. It translates to CAWSSSHDGLSGNTIYF.

This chain connects TRBV10-3 to TRBJ2-6; 9 nucleotides align to TRBD1. This CDR3 is built from 16 residues. The germline V gene encodes CDR1 ENHRY and CDR2 SYGVKD. The trim removed 6 bases at V and 4 bases at J, leaving 7 bases unmatched. In DNA, the CDR3 is TGTGCCATCAGAAGGGACAGGGCCATGGGGGCCAACGTCCTGACTTTC. Protein sequence: CAIRRDRAMGANVLTF.

The rearrangement links TRBV19 to TRBJ1-2; D is undetermined. This CDR3 spans 15 amino acids. The germline V gene encodes CDR1 LNHDA and CDR2 SQIVND (reference sequence). V lost 8 bases, J lost 0 bases, and 16 bases lay in between. CDR3 in DNA: TGTGCCAGTCGAGGGAACAGAGAAGCTAACTATGGCTACACCTTC. Its protein is CASRGNREANYGYTF.

J is TRBJ2-1 and V is TRBV21-1; TRBD2 reflects the table's D call only, with no check against the DNA. TRBV21-1 is reported as a pseudogene. This CDR3 is 12 amino acids long. The CDR3 loop is CASSTGPGKPFF. The CDR3 nucleotides read TGTGCCAGCAGCACCGGTCCCGGGAAACCGTTCTTC.

The chain joins TRBV28 to TRBJ1-1; weak D call: TRBD1 (5 bases). The CDR3 extends over 16 amino acids. Trimming took 3 bases from V and 3 from J, leaving 17 bases between them. CDR1 is MDHEN, CDR2 SYDVKM, per germline. The CDR3 loop reads CASSFHRWGSDTEAFF. The CDR3 DNA follows: TGTGCCAGCAGTTTCCACAGGTGGGGGTCGGACACTGAAGCTTTCTTT. Full variable domain (remainder filled in from reference TRBV28 and TRBJ1-1): DVKVTQSSRYLVKRTGEKVFLECVQDMDHENMFWYRQDPGLGLRLIYFSYDVKMKEKGDIPEGYSVSREKKERFSLILESASTNQTSMYLCASSFHRWGSDTEAFFGQGTRLTVV.

This clone was seen only once. This chain uses TRBV7-9 with TRBJ2-3, with 10 nucleotides matching TRBD2. With V trimmed by 2 bases and J by 4 bases, 3 bases remained unmatched. The germline V gene has CDR1 SEHNR and CDR2 FQNEAQ (reference sequence). This CDR3 has 15 amino acids. The CDR3, as DNA: TGTGCCAGCAGCTTAACAGCGGGGGGGCCAGATACGCAGTATTTT. It translates to CASSLTAGGPDTQYF.

The gene calls are TRBV12-3 or TRBV12-4 and TRBJ1-6; tentative D call: TRBD1 (5 bases). This CDR3 contains 13 residues. Trimming stripped 7 bases from V and 8 bases from J, with 12 bases between. CDR3 sequence: CASTDRGHSPLHF. In DNA form, the CDR3 reads TGTGCCAGCACCGACAGAGGGCATTCACCCCTCCACTTT.

V gene TRBV12-3 or TRBV12-4 combines with J gene TRBJ1-2, with 7 bases that match TRBD1. The length of the CDR3 is 13 residues. J was trimmed by 5 bases and V by 4 bases; bases with no gene match: 4. The CDR3 loop is CASSSGQPYGYTF. DNA for the CDR3: TGTGCCAGCAGTTCGGGACAGCCGTATGGCTACACCTTC.

This clone was recorded once. The chain couples TRBV12-3 or TRBV12-4 to TRBJ2-7, with unresolved D. This CDR3 is built from 11 residues. Trimming removed 3 bases at V and 4 bases at J, with 4 bases between. The CDR3 nucleotides read TGTGCCAGCAGTTTTCAGTACGAGCAGTACTTC. Translation gives CASSFQYEQYF.

The chain couples TRBV19 to TRBJ2-7, with D possibly matching TRBD1 (6 bases). The CDR3 runs to 13 residues. V was trimmed by 4 bases and J by 2 bases, leaving 9 bases between them. Per germline, CDR1 LNHDA and CDR2 SQIVND (reference sequence). CDR3 sequence (DNA): TGTGCCAGTAGTACAGCAGGGGCCTACGAGCAGTACTTC. It specifies CASSTAGAYEQYF.

The rearrangement links TRBV6-6 to TRBJ2-5; TRBD2 aligns across 12 bases. CDR1 and CDR2 (germline): MNHNY, SVGAGI (reference sequence). The trim removed 5 bases at V and 3 bases at J, leaving 4 bases unmatched. The CDR3 spans 15 residues. CDR3 sequence reads: CASSRTSGVEETQYF. The CDR3 DNA follows: TGTGCCAGCAGTAGGACTAGCGGGGTGGAAGAGACCCAGTACTTC.

In this sample, this clone turned up once. The chain couples TRBV5-1 to TRBJ2-7; 8 bases are a match to TRBD1. The length of the CDR3 is 14 residues. CDR1 SGHRS and CDR2 YFSETQ come from the germline V gene. Trimming removed 4 bases from V and 6 bases from J; junction bases left unmatched: 9. The CDR3 DNA is TGCGCCAGCAGCAAGGGACAGGAGGTCGGCGAGCAGTACTTC. The encoded protein is CASSKGQEVGEQYF.

This clone was detected only a few times. This chain connects TRBV28 to TRBJ2-7; D gene unclear. Germline CDR1 MDHEN, CDR2 SYDVKM. The V end lost 2 bases, the J end lost 9 bases, and 11 bases lay between the germline ends. This CDR3 has 12 amino acids. The CDR3 DNA reads as TGTGCCAGCAGTTTAGGGCAAGGTCGGCAGTACTTC. Its translation is CASSLGQGRQYF.

The chain recombines TRBV4-1 with TRBJ1-4, with D possibly being TRBD1 (5 bases). Between the trimmed V and J ends, which lost 0 bases and 4 bases, there was a span of 12 bases. This CDR3 spans 16 amino acids. CDR1 is MGHRA and CDR2 is YSYEKL in the germline V gene. The CDR3 loop is CASSQDGRGSNEKLFF. The CDR3 coding sequence is TGCGCCAGCAGCCAAGATGGGCGGGGCAGTAATGAAAAACTGTTTTTT.

The rearrangement links TRBV9 to TRBJ2-2, with D unclear. V was trimmed by 0 bases and J by 5 bases, leaving 11 bases between them. Germline CDR1 and CDR2: SGDLS and YYNGEE. This CDR3 is 15 amino acids long. The CDR3 spells CASSVVSDGTGELFF. The CDR3 nucleotides read TGTGCCAGCAGCGTAGTATCGGACGGGACCGGGGAGCTGTTTTTT.

This clone has just one count. The chain joins TRBV7-2 to TRBJ1-1, with 7 bases identical to TRBD1. Per the germline V gene, CDR1 is SGHTA and CDR2 is FQGNSA. The V segment lost 5 bases and the J segment 5 bases; nucleotides outside the gene matches: 11. CDR3 length: 15 residues. CDR3: CASSPGDSWRTEAFF. The CDR3 DNA follows: TGTGCCAGCAGCCCGGGGGACAGTTGGAGGACTGAAGCTTTCTTT.

J is TRBJ1-2 and V is TRBV21-1. TRBV21-1 is a listed pseudogene. This CDR3 region has 15 residues. This CDR3 is CASSTWNLQNYGYTF. CDR3 nucleotide sequence: TGTGCCAGCAGCACTTGGAACCTCCAAAACTATGGCTACACCTTC.

This chain joins TRBV5-4 and TRBJ2-3, with 7 bases aligning to TRBD2. CDR1 is SGHNT, CDR2 YYREEE, per germline (reference sequence). The CDR3 is 16 amino acids. Trimming took 6 bases from V and 0 from J; bases not matched to a gene: 10. CDR3 protein: CASTLGGVGSTDTQYF. The CDR3 region has the DNA TGTGCCAGCACCCTGGGAGGGGTTGGTAGCACAGATACGCAGTATTTT.

The chain employs TRBV6-5 and TRBJ2-2; 7 bases agree with TRBD1. Germline loops: CDR1 MNHEY, CDR2 SVGAGI. This CDR3 region has 14 residues. Unmatched junction bases numbered 7, after V lost 6 bases and J lost 6 bases. The CDR3 loop reads CASRSSGGPGELFF. In DNA, the CDR3 is TGTGCCAGCAGATCGTCAGGGGGACCCGGGGAGCTGTTTTTT.

The genes are TRBV7-9 and TRBJ2-1; D is perhaps TRBD2 (7 bases). Germline-derived CDR1 and CDR2 are SEHNR and FQNEAQ (reference sequence). The CDR3 consists of 14 residues. V was shortened by 0 bases and J by 7 bases, with 10 bases between the two germline ends. This CDR3 reads CASSLAGGPNEQFF. CDR3 DNA sequence: TGTGCCAGCAGCTTAGCGGGGGGGCCTAATGAGCAGTTCTTC.

V is TRBV2 and J is TRBJ2-5; D could derive from TRBD1 or TRBD2 (5 bases each). The CDR3 spans 16 residues. Trimming pared 3 bases from V and 5 bases from J, leaving 19 bases between. Germline CDR1 and CDR2: SNHLY and FYNNEI. CDR3 sequence reads: CASSEGPSSLLETQYF. DNA of the CDR3: TGTGCCAGCAGTGAGGGACCGTCAAGCTTACTTGAGACCCAGTACTTC.

The V gene is TRBV19, the J gene TRBJ1-3; unclear D gene. Germline CDR1 reads LNHDA; CDR2 reads SQIVND (reference sequence). V lost 8 bases and J lost 2, with 13 bases in between. The CDR3 consists of 14 residues. CDR3 region: CASQITGTGNTIYF. The CDR3 DNA follows: TGTGCCAGTCAAATCACGGGTACTGGAAACACCATATATTTT.